Listed here are 8 T cell receptor beta chains from one sample, sequenced in a study of regulatory T cells in long-lasting Graves disease. Investigators prepared the TCR beta libraries by applying iRepertoire HTBI primers and Arm-PCR of CDR3 regions. A single record per CDR3 protein comes from TCRdb applying MiXCR to the multiplex PCR reads. The sample gives 550,000 or so distinct CDR3 sequences, around 12% of which show up once; roughly 8.9% is in the top ten. As to time point: newly diagnosed GD, antithyroid drugs for less than 3 months. Extracted RNA from PBMCs served as the source of the TCR library. Another study also made use of these data, one on T cells in Graves' hyperthyroidism and ophthalmopathy.

The sequenced sample was peripheral blood mononuclear cells (PBMCs), obtained at new diagnosis, from a patient treated with antithyroid drugs. The receptors stem from a woman in her twenties or thirties with Graves disease.

The V gene is TRBV11-2, the J gene TRBJ2-7; D may be TRBD2 (6 bases). V gave up 3 bases and J gave up 6 bases, with 12 bases separating them. The V gene's germline CDR1 is SGHAT and CDR2 FQNNGV. The CDR3 totals 13 residues. In nucleotides, the CDR3 is TGTGCCAGCAGCTTCGGGGCCGGGGGCGAGCAGTACTTC. Translated: CASSFGAGGEQYF.

This clonotype was seen only a few times. The rearrangement uses TRBV7-9 and TRBJ2-1; D call uncertain. The length of the CDR3 is 14 residues. Germline CDR1 reads SEHNR; CDR2 reads FQNEAQ (reference sequence). CDR3 nucleotide sequence: TGTGCATCGCGAAATAGTGGGCTCGACAATGAGCAGTTCTTC. Its protein product is CASRNSGLDNEQFF.

This clonotype was counted a few times. Just one base apart from a much larger clone, this may be a read error. The chain joins TRBV20-1 to TRBJ2-5; 7 bases match TRBD1. The V segment lost 5 bases and the J segment 3 bases; nucleotides outside the gene matches: 12. Germline V CDR1 and CDR2: DFQATT, SNEGSKA (reference sequence). CDR3 length: 15 residues. The CDR3 region is CSADIRGFEEETQYF. The DNA for the CDR3 is TGCAGTGCTGATATCAGGGGGTTCGAGGAAGAGACCCAGTACTTC.

This clonotype was detected many times. The chain carries TRBV6-1 and TRBJ2-7; 8 nucleotides line up with TRBD2. Germline V gives CDR1 MNHNS, CDR2 SASEGT. This CDR3 is built from 14 residues. The ends lost 8 bases at V and 3 bases at J; junction bases unmatched: 9. CDR3 sequence: CASLTGGTGYEQYF. The CDR3, as DNA: TGTGCCAGCCTCACGGGAGGGACGGGCTACGAGCAGTACTTC.

This clonotype appeared many times. The rearrangement joins TRBV12-3 or TRBV12-4 to TRBJ2-7; 7 bases are a match to TRBD2. J gave up 3 bases and V 2 bases, and 4 bases lay outside the gene matches. This CDR3 spans 14 amino acids. The CDR3 protein is CASSLTSEYYEQYF. CDR3 DNA sequence: TGTGCCAGCAGTTTAACTAGCGAATACTACGAGCAGTACTTC.

This clonotype was detected ten times or more. This chain connects TRBV9 to TRBJ2-6; TRBD2 matches at 7 bases. V lost 0 bases to trimming and J lost 0 bases; unmatched junction nucleotides: 3. The germline CDR1 and CDR2 sequences are SGDLS and YYNGEE. The CDR3 is 17 amino acids. CDR3 DNA: TGTGCCAGCAGCGTAGCGGGAGGAAACTCTGGGGCCAACGTCCTGACTTTC. Translating it yields CASSVAGGNSGANVLTF.

In its sample, this clonotype was seen many times. The gene calls are TRBV13 and TRBJ2-7; the D gene is possibly TRBD2 (5 bases). The CDR3 contains 15 residues. Germline CDR1 reads PRHDT; CDR2 reads FYEKMQ (reference sequence). V gave up 5 bases and J gave up 6 bases, with 20 bases separating them. The CDR3 DNA reads as TGTGCCAGCAGCATCCTATATACTAGATTTGGCGAGCAGTACTTC. Encoded protein: CASSILYTRFGEQYF.

This clonotype was observed a handful of times. The chain uses TRBV7-9 and TRBJ2-4; 8 bases fit TRBD1. The V segment lost 6 bases and the J segment 6 bases; nucleotides outside the gene matches: 13. Per germline, CDR1 SEHNR and CDR2 FQNEAQ (reference sequence). This CDR3 is 16 amino acids long. CDR3 sequence (DNA): TGTGCCAGCAGTGACAGGGGCCGAGGAGAAAGAAACATTCAGTACTTC. Its protein is CASSDRGRGERNIQYF. Filled out from reference TRBV7-9 and TRBJ2-4, the complete variable domain reads DTGVSQNPRHKITKRGQNVTFRCDPISEHNRLYWYRQTLGQGPEFLTYFQNEAQLEKSRLLSDRFSAERPKGSFSTLEIQRTEQGDSAMYLCASSDRGRGERNIQYFGAGTRLSVL.